The clone carrying this T cell receptor beta chain occurred once. The sample carries other DNA sequences with the same CDR3. The sample comes from a study of blood T cell repertoires in COVID-19. Study overall: Both acute and convalescent COVID-19 samples were obtained from the United States, Italy and Spain. T cells, B-cell-depleted T cells, or PBMCs supplied cDNA or gDNA.

Trimming cost V 5 bases and J 2 bases, with 13 bases left between them. The CDR3 runs to 14 residues. From germline, CDR1 is SGHTA and CDR2 FQGNSA. TCRdb's copy holds only in-frame clones and misses some; the assay was immunoSEQ multiplex PCR. The data show roughly 210,000 clones, about 87% seen once. The specimen was peripheral blood. The rearrangement uses TRBV7-2 and TRBJ2-7, with D perhaps TRBD2 (5 bases). This TCR was sampled from a man between 70 and 80 years old with acute or convalescent COVID-19. CDR3 amino acids: CASSPRAGAYEQYF. For the CDR3, the DNA is TGTGCCAGCAGCCCTCGGGCGGGCGCCTACGAGCAGTACTTC.